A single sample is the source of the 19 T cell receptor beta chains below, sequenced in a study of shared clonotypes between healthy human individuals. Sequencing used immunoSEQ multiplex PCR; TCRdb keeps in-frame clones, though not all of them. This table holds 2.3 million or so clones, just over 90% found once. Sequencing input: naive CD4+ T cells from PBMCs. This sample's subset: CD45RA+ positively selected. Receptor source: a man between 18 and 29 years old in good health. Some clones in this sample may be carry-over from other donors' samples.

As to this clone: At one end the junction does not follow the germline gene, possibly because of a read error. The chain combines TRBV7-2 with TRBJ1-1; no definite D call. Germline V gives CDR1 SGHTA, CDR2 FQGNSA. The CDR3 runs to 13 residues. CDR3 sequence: CASSLVEGFEEIF. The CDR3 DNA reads TGTGCCAGCAGCTTAGTAGAGGGATTTGAAGAGATCTTT.

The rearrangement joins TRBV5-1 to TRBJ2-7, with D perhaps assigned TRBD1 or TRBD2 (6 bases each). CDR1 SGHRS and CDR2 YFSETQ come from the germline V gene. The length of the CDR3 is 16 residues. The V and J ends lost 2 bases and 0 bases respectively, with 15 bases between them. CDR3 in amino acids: CASSLWGARGSYEQYF. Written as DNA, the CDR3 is TGCGCCAGCAGCTTATGGGGGGCGAGGGGCTCCTACGAGCAGTACTTC.

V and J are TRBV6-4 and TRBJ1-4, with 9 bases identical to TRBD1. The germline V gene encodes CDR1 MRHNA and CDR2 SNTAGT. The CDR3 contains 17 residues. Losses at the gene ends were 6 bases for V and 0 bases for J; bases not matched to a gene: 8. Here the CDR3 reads CASSPGTGIATNEKLFF. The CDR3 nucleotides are TGTGCCAGCAGCCCCGGGACAGGGATTGCAACTAATGAAAAACTGTTTTTT.

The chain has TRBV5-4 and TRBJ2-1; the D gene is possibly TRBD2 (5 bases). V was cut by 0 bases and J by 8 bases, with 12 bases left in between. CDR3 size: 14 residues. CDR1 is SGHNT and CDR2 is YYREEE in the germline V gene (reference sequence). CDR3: CASSLDSPRDEQFF. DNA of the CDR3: TGTGCCAGCAGCTTGGATTCCCCGCGGGATGAGCAGTTCTTC.

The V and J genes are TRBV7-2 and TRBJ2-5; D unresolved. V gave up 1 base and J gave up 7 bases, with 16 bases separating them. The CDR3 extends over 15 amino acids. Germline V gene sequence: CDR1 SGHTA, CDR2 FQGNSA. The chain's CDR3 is CASSLVGSLLPTQYF. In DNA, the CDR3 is TGTGCCAGCAGCTTAGTTGGGTCTTTGCTCCCGACCCAGTACTTC.

CDR3 loop: CASSVVTSGNEQFF. The CDR3 DNA follows: TGCGCCAGCAGTGTTGTAACTAGCGGGAATGAGCAGTTCTTC. V usage is TRBV5-1 and J usage is TRBJ2-1; 9 bases line up with TRBD2. The length of the CDR3 is 14 residues. Germline V gives CDR1 SGHRS, CDR2 YFSETQ. The V segment lost 5 bases and the J segment 7 bases; nucleotides outside the gene matches: 7.

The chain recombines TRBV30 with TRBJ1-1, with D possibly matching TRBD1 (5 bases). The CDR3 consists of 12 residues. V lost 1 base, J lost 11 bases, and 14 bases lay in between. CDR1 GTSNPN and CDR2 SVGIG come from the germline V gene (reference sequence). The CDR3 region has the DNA TGTGCCTGGAGTGAATCCGGGACGGTGGCTTTCTTT. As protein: CAWSESGTVAFF.

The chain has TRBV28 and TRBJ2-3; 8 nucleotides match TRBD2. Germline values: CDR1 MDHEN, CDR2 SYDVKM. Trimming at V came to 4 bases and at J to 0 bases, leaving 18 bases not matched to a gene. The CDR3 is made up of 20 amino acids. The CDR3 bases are TGTGCCAGCAGTTCTTACCATCCGACCACTAGCGGTACTAGCACAGATACGCAGTATTTT. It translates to CASSSYHPTTSGTSTDTQYF.

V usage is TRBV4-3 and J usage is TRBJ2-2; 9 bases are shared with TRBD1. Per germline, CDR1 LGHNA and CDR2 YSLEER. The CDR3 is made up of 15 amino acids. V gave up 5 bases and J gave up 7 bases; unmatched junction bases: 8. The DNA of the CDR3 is TGCGCCAGCAGCGACGGACAGGGGATCGGCGGGGAGCTGTTTTTT. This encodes CASSDGQGIGGELFF.

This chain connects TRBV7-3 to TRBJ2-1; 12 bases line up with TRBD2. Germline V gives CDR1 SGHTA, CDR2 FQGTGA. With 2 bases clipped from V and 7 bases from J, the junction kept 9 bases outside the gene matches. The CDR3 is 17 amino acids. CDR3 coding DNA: TGTGCCAGCAGCTTATTATCACTAGCGGGAGGTGGGAATGAGCAGTTCTTC. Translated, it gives CASSLLSLAGGGNEQFF.

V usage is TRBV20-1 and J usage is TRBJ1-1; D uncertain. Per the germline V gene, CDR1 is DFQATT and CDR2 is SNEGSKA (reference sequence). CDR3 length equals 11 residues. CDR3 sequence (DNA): TGCAGGACGAGTCAGAACACTGAAGCTTTCTTT. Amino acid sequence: CRTSQNTEAFF.

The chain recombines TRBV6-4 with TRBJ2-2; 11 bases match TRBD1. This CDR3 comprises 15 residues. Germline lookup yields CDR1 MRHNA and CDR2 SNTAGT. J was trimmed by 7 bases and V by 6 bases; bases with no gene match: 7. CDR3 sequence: CASREGTGGDGELFF. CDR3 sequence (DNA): TGTGCCAGCAGAGAAGGGACAGGGGGTGACGGGGAGCTGTTTTTT.

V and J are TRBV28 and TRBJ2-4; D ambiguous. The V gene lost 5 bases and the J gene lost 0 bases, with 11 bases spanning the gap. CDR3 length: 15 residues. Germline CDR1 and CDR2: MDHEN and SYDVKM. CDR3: CASSSITIAKNIQYF. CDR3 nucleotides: TGTGCCAGCAGTAGTATCACGATAGCCAAAAACATTCAGTACTTC.

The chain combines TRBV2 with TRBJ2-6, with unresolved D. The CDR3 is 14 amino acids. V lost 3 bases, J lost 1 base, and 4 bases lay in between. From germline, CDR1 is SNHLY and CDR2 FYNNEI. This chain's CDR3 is CASSEQSGANVLTF. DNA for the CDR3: TGTGCCAGCAGTGAGCAGTCTGGGGCCAACGTCCTGACTTTC.

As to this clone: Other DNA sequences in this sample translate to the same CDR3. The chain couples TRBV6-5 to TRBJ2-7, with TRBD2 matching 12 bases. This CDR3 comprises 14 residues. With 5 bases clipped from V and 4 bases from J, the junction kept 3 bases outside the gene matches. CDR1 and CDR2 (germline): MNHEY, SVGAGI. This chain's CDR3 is CASSRTSGIYEQYF. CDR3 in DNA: TGTGCCAGCAGTCGGACTAGCGGGATATACGAGCAGTACTTC.

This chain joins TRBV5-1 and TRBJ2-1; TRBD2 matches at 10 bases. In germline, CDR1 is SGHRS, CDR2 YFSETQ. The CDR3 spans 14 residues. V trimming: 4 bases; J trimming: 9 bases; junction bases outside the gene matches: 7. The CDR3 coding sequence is TGCGCCAGCAGCGGTAGCGGGAGGCGGGGTGAGCAGTTCTTC. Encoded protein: CASSGSGRRGEQFF.

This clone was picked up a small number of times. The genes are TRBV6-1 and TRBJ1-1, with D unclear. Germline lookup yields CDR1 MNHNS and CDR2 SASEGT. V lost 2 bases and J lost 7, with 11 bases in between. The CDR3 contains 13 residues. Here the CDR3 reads CASSELAIGEAFF. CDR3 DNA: TGTGCCAGCAGTGAATTGGCGATTGGTGAAGCTTTCTTT.

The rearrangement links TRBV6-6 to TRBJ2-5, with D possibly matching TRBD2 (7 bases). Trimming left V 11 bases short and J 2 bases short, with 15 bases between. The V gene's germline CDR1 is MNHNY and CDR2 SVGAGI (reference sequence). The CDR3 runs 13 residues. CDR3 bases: TGTGCCGGGGGGGTCGGACAGCAAGAGACCCAGTACTTC. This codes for CAGGVGQQETQYF.

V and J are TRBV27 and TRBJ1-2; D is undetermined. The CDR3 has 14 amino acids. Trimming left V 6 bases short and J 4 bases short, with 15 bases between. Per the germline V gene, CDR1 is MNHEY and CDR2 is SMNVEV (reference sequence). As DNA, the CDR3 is TGTGCCAGCAGCCTCGGAGGGTATCCCTATGGCTACACCTTC. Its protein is CASSLGGYPYGYTF.